Included here is one T cell receptor beta chain sequence, with context. Its antigen remains unknown. These data originate in a study of cytotoxic CD8 clonotypes in ibrutinib-treated CLL. Study in general: On average, around 85,000 productive rearrangements and approximately 250,000 productive templates per sample.

Regarding the study as a whole: Clonality (at baseline) was higher than in age-matched healthy donors and tracked circulating CD8+ T-cell counts.

Trimming removed 7 bases from V and 5 bases from J, with 14 bases in between. Germline-derived CDR1 and CDR2 are MNHEY and SVGAGI. This CDR3 region has 13 residues. Sequencing was designed to attain a depth spanning 1 in 200,000 to 1 in 1 million T cells. Using immunoSEQ multiplex PCR, the repertoire was profiled, and TCRdb retains in-frame clones only, with some absent. The sample has 120,000 to 150,000 clones; roughly 77% are singletons. The sequence came from a human donor with chronic lymphocytic leukemia. Sequences were derived from PBMCs, sampled after 12 months of ibrutinib treatment. The chain joins TRBV6-5 to TRBJ1-1, with a weak D call TRBD1 (5 bases). The CDR3 DNA is TGTGCCAGCACCCGGCAAGGGGAAACTGAAGCTTTCTTT. As protein: CASTRQGETEAFF.